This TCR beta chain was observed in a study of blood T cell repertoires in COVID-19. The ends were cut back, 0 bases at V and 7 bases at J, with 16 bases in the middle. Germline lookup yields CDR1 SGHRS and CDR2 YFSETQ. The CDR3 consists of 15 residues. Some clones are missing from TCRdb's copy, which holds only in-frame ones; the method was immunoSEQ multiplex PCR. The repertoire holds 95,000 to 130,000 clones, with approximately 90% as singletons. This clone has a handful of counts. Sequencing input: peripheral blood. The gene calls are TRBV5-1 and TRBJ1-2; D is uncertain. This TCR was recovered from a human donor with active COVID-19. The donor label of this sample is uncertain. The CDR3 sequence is CASSLGGPGVGGYTF. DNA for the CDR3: TGCGCCAGCAGCTTGGGGGGTCCGGGAGTTGGTGGCTACACCTTC.